This entry lists 22 T cell receptor beta chains sequenced from one sample in a study of vaccination and CD4 T cells after COVID-19. Time point indicated: late sampling 161 to 241 days after vaccination in a few convalescent patients. TCRdb re-called the PCR reads with MiXCR, one entry per CDR3 protein. The sample gives 26,000 or so distinct CDR3 sequences, approximately 48% of which show up once; 5.5% to 7.5% is in the top ten. The sequences come from CD4+ T cells from blood, collected about 7 months after SARS-CoV-2 vaccination. The receptors come from a human donor who had recovered from COVID-19.

The chain employs TRBV15 and TRBJ2-2; a possible D gene is TRBD2 (6 bases). In germline, CDR1 is LNHNV, CDR2 YYDKDF (reference sequence). There are 17 residues in the CDR3. Trimming removed 2 bases at V and 1 base at J, with 14 bases between. The CDR3 sequence: CATSRPTERVNTGELFF. The CDR3, as DNA: TGTGCCACCAGCAGACCTACAGAGCGGGTGAACACCGGGGAGCTGTTTTTT.

The V call is TRBV27, the J call TRBJ1-5; 9 bases align to TRBD1. Germline V gives CDR1 MNHEY, CDR2 SMNVEV (reference sequence). This CDR3 comprises 17 residues. After removal of 6 bases from V and 5 bases from J, the junction contained 14 bases not matched to a gene. CDR3 nucleotide sequence: TGTGCCAGCAGCGCTCGGCAACGGACAGGGGAATATCAGCCCCAGCATTTT. The encoded protein is CASSARQRTGEYQPQHF.

The V gene is TRBV20-1, the J gene TRBJ1-6; 10 nucleotides match TRBD1. CDR3 size: 15 residues. Germline CDR1 is DFQATT and CDR2 is SNEGSKA (reference sequence). With V trimmed by 3 bases and J by 4 bases, 3 bases remained unmatched. The CDR3 spells CSARGQGLYNSPLHF. CDR3 nucleotide sequence: TGCAGTGCTAGGGGACAGGGGTTATATAATTCACCCCTCCACTTT.

The chain couples TRBV7-9 to TRBJ1-6; the D is unclear. CDR3 length: 13 residues. V gave up 3 bases and J gave up 9 bases, with 9 bases separating them. Germline assignment: CDR1 SEHNR and CDR2 FQNEAQ (reference sequence). CDR3 coding DNA: TGTGCCAGCAGCTTGGAGGGTAGTTCACCCCTCCACTTT. Its protein is CASSLEGSSPLHF.

The CDR3 loop reads CASRGPWSTDTQYF. CDR3 nucleotide sequence: TGTGCCAGCAGAGGCCCCTGGAGCACAGATACGCAGTATTTT. V gene TRBV27 combines with J gene TRBJ2-3; D is unclear. There are 14 residues in the CDR3. The V and J ends lost 6 bases and 0 bases respectively, with 10 bases between them. Germline V gene data show CDR1 as MNHEY and CDR2 as SMNVEV (reference sequence).

The V and J genes are TRBV10-3 and TRBJ1-1; the D is unclear. Looked up from germline, CDR1 is ENHRY and CDR2 is SYGVKD. Between the trimmed V and J ends, which lost 4 bases and 7 bases, there was a span of 22 bases. There are 16 residues in the CDR3. The CDR3: CAISVSPWNDQDEAFF. The CDR3 DNA is TGTGCCATCAGTGTGAGCCCTTGGAACGACCAAGATGAAGCTTTCTTT.

This clonotype came up a few times. This sequence joins TRBV15 and TRBJ2-3; TRBD1 is a possible D gene (6 bases). V shed 0 bases and J shed 5 bases, with 18 bases lying between them. Germline V lookup: CDR1 LNHNV, CDR2 YYDKDF (reference sequence). This CDR3 comprises 17 residues. CDR3 in amino acids: CATSRDRMQGSGDTQYF. The DNA for the CDR3 is TGTGCCACCAGCAGAGATCGGATGCAGGGGAGTGGAGATACGCAGTATTTT. The full variable domain, in which reference TRBV15 and TRBJ2-3 provide the parts outside the CDR3, is DAMVIQNPRYQVTQFGKPVTLSCSQTLNHNVMYWYQQKSSQAPKLLFHYYDKDFNNEADTPDNFQSRRPNTSFCFLDIRSPGLGDTAMYLCATSRDRMQGSGDTQYFGPGTRLTVL.

This CDR3 is CASSPYTGNNEQFF. The CDR3, as DNA: TGTGCCAGCAGCCCATATACAGGCAACAATGAGCAGTTCTTC. The chain recombines TRBV7-9 with TRBJ2-1; D may be TRBD1 (5 bases). The CDR3 extends over 14 amino acids. The ends were cut back, 5 bases at V and 5 bases at J, with 13 bases in the middle. Germline V gene sequence: CDR1 SEHNR, CDR2 FQNEAQ (reference sequence).

This clonotype was recorded only once. V and J are TRBV7-2 and TRBJ1-1; the D gene is possibly TRBD1 (6 bases). V lost 3 bases to trimming and J lost 4 bases, with 15 bases between them. The CDR3 length is 15 residues. Germline V gene lookup returns CDR1 SGHTA and CDR2 FQGNSA. The CDR3 region is CASSFSRGISTEAFF. The CDR3 bases are TGTGCCAGCAGCTTTTCCAGGGGCATTTCCACTGAAGCTTTCTTT.

The rearrangement joins TRBV27 to TRBJ2-7, with 8 bases lining up with TRBD2. The CDR3 length is 13 residues. Germline assignment: CDR1 MNHEY and CDR2 SMNVEV (reference sequence). The junction had 4 bases not matched to a gene; V was cut back by 4 bases and J by 5 bases. DNA of the CDR3: TGTGCCAGCAGTTCCCGGGGGGGAAACGAGCAGTACTTC. As protein: CASSSRGGNEQYF.

V usage is TRBV2 and J usage is TRBJ2-5; TRBD2 matches at 10 bases. The CDR3 has 16 amino acids. Germline CDR1 SNHLY, CDR2 FYNNEI. The V and J ends lost 2 bases and 9 bases, in that order; junction bases with no gene match: 12. CDR3 sequence: CASSEIAGGPGLAQYF. The CDR3 bases are TGTGCCAGCAGTGAAATAGCGGGAGGTCCCGGTTTAGCCCAGTACTTC.

The chain links TRBV27 to TRBJ2-1; D tentatively reads TRBD1 or TRBD2 (5 bases each). This CDR3 has 14 amino acids. Per the germline V gene, CDR1 is MNHEY and CDR2 is SMNVEV (reference sequence). The ends were cut back, 5 bases at V and 10 bases at J, with 18 bases in the middle. The CDR3 reads CASSRTQSWGEQFF. CDR3 bases: TGTGCCAGCAGTCGGACTCAGTCGTGGGGCGAGCAGTTCTTC.

The chain employs TRBV11-2 and TRBJ1-1, with D possibly TRBD1 on 6 matching bases. Germline V gene data show CDR1 as SGHAT and CDR2 as FQNNGV. There are 15 residues in the CDR3. V lost 5 bases, J lost 3 bases, and 16 bases lay in between. CDR3 in amino acids: CASSGRQARDTEAFF. In nucleotides, the CDR3 is TGTGCCAGCAGCGGCCGACAGGCAAGGGACACTGAAGCTTTCTTT.

This clonotype has a handful of counts. The rearrangement links TRBV15 to TRBJ2-7, with D tentatively TRBD1 (6 bases). CDR1 LNHNV and CDR2 YYDKDF come from the germline V gene (reference sequence). The CDR3 has 14 amino acids. The germline V and J ends were trimmed by 0 bases and 4 bases, with 10 bases remaining between them. CDR3 loop: CATSRDNRAYEQYF. CDR3 DNA sequence: TGTGCCACCAGCAGAGATAACAGGGCGTACGAGCAGTACTTC. Supplemented by reference TRBV15 and TRBJ2-7, the full variable domain reads DAMVIQNPRYQVTQFGKPVTLSCSQTLNHNVMYWYQQKSSQAPKLLFHYYDKDFNNEADTPDNFQSRRPNTSFCFLDIRSPGLGDTAMYLCATSRDNRAYEQYFGPGTRLTVT.

This clonotype was detected a few times. The chain couples TRBV20-1 to TRBJ2-3; TRBD2 matches 12 bases. Germline V lookup: CDR1 DFQATT, CDR2 SNEGSKA (reference sequence). V shed 0 bases, J shed 6 bases, and the junction held 10 bases outside the gene matches. This CDR3 spans 17 amino acids. The CDR3 nucleotides read TGCAGTGCTAGAGACCCTTTGACTAGCGGGAGCCCCGATACGCAGTATTTT. It translates to CSARDPLTSGSPDTQYF.

The chain combines TRBV6-1 with TRBJ2-7; 8 bases are a match to TRBD2. J lost 2 bases, V lost 2 bases, and 8 bases had no gene match. The germline CDR1 and CDR2 sequences are MNHNS and SASEGT. The CDR3 runs 16 residues. CDR3 sequence (DNA): TGTGCCAGCAGTGAACCCGGGAGGGGGGGGCCCTACGAGCAGTACTTC. Translated: CASSEPGRGGPYEQYF.

This chain links TRBV27 with TRBJ1-5; weak D call: TRBD1 (5 bases). The germline CDR1 and CDR2 sequences are MNHEY and SMNVEV (reference sequence). This CDR3 is built from 16 residues. Trimming cost V 4 bases and J 6 bases, with 19 bases left between them. The CDR3 is CASSSIVPGSAQPQHF. CDR3 sequence (DNA): TGTGCCAGCAGTTCGATTGTCCCAGGGTCCGCTCAGCCCCAGCATTTT.

The chain couples TRBV27 to TRBJ1-1; D may be TRBD1 (6 bases). The germline V and J ends were trimmed by 3 bases and 5 bases, with 13 bases remaining between them. The CDR3 contains 14 residues. The germline gives CDR1 MNHEY, CDR2 SMNVEV (reference sequence). The CDR3: CASSLTRGVTEAFF. CDR3 DNA sequence: TGTGCCAGCAGTTTGACGAGGGGGGTAACTGAAGCTTTCTTT.

This clonotype has just a few counts. This chain connects TRBV27 to TRBJ2-1, with TRBD2 identical over 10 bases. Germline CDR1 reads MNHEY; CDR2 reads SMNVEV (reference sequence). V shed 7 bases and J 8 bases; nucleotides not matched to a gene: 14. The CDR3 runs 16 residues. The CDR3 DNA reads as TGTGCCAGCACCTCTTCTAGCGGGAGCTGGTTCTATGAGCAGTTCTTC. Translation: CASTSSSGSWFYEQFF.

This chain links TRBV20-1 with TRBJ2-6; unclear D gene. Germline V gene sequence: CDR1 DFQATT, CDR2 SNEGSKA (reference sequence). This CDR3 spans 13 amino acids. V was trimmed by 5 bases and J by 0 bases, leaving 5 bases between them. CDR3: CSALISGANVLTF. The CDR3 DNA follows: TGCAGTGCTCTTATCTCTGGGGCCAACGTCCTGACTTTC.

This sequence joins TRBV20-1 and TRBJ2-3; the match to TRBD1 covers 10 bases. Trimming removed 5 bases from V and 5 bases from J; junction bases left unmatched: 22. Germline CDR1 and CDR2: DFQATT and SNEGSKA (reference sequence). The CDR3 spans 19 residues. The CDR3 coding sequence is TGCAGTGCTGCGTCACCCGGGACAGGGGCCGGGAGGGCTATAGATACGCAGTATTTT. It codes for CSAASPGTGAGRAIDTQYF.

The V call is TRBV19, the J call TRBJ2-3; D is perhaps TRBD2 (7 bases). The CDR3 has 13 amino acids. V was clipped by 6 bases and J by 2 bases, with 9 bases between them. In germline, CDR1 is LNHDA, CDR2 SQIVND (reference sequence). The chain's CDR3 is CASRGGATDTQYF. CDR3 bases: TGTGCCAGTAGGGGGGGGGCCACAGATACGCAGTATTTT.